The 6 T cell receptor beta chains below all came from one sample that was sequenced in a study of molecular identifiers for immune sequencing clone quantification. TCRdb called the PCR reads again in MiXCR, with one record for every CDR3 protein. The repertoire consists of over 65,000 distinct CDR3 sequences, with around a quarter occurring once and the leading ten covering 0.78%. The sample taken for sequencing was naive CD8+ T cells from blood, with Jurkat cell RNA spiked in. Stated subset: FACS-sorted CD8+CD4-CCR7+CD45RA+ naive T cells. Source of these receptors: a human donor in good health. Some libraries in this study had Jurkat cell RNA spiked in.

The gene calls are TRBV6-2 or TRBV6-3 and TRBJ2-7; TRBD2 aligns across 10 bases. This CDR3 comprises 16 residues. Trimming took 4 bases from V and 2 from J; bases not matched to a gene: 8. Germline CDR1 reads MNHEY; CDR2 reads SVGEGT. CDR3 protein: CASSSLAGVPPYEQYF. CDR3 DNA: TGTGCCAGCAGTTCTCTAGCGGGAGTTCCCCCCTACGAGCAGTACTTC.

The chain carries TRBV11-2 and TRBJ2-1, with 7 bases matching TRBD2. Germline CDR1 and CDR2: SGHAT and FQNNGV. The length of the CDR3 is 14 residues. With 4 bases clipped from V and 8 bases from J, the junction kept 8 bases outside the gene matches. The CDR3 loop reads CASSSGLGDHEQFF. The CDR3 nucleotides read TGTGCCAGCAGCTCAGGACTAGGGGACCATGAGCAGTTCTTC.

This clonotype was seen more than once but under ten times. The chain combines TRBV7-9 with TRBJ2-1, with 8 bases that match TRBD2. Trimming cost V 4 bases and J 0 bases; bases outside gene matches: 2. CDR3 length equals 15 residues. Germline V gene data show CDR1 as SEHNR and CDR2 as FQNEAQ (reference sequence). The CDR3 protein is CASSWSGSSYNEQFF. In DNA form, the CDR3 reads TGTGCCAGCAGCTGGAGCGGGAGCTCCTACAATGAGCAGTTCTTC.

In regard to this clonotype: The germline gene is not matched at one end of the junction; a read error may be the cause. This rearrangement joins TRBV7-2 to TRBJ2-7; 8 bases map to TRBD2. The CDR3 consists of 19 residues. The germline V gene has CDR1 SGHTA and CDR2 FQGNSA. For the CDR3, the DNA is TGTGCCCGCAGCTTAGTTACCGGGGGGGGGCTAGCCATTACCTACGAGCAGTACTTC. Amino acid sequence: CARSLVTGGGLAITYEQYF. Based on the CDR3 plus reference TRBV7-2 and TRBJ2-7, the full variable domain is GAGVSQSPSNKVTEKGKDVELRCDPISGHTALYWYRQSLGQGLEFLIYFQGNSAPDKSGLPSDRFSAERTGGSVSTLTIQRTQQEDSAVYLCARSLVTGGGLAITYEQYFGPGTRLTVT.

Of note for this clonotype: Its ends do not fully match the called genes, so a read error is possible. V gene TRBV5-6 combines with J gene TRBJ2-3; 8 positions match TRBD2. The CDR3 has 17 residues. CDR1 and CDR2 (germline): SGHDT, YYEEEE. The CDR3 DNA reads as TGTGCCGGCAGCGAAGCCTTAGCGGGGTCCTTCACAGATACGCAGTATTTT. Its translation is CAGSEALAGSFTDTQYF.

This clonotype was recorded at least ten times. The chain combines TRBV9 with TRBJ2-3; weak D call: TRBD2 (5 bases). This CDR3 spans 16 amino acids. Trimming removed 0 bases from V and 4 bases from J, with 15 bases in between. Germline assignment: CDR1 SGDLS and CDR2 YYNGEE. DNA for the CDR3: TGTGCCAGCAGCGTAGAGTTAGCGCTCAGATCAGATACGCAGTATTTT. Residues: CASSVELALRSDTQYF.